The 12 T cell receptor beta chains given below trace back to one sample, sequenced in a study of early stage breast cancer tumors. Method: immunoSEQ multiplex PCR; TCRdb's copy keeps in-frame clones and lacks some. Of nearly 70,000 clones detected, 80% appear once; the ten largest clones hold approximately 4.5%. The sample was blood. The source is a person aged 40-50 years with breast cancer.

The chain carries TRBV15 and TRBJ1-5; D unclear. CDR1 and CDR2 from the germline V gene are LNHNV and YYDKDF (reference sequence). The CDR3 extends over 14 amino acids. The V end was cut by 1 base, the J end by 5 bases, with 9 bases between. The CDR3 sequence: CATSRVGTDQPQHF. The CDR3 DNA reads as TGTGCCACCAGCAGAGTAGGAACAGATCAGCCCCAGCATTTT.

V gene TRBV19 combines with J gene TRBJ2-3; D call uncertain. Germline V gene sequence: CDR1 LNHDA, CDR2 SQIVND (reference sequence). V was trimmed by 6 bases and J by 0 bases, leaving 10 bases between them. The CDR3 is 14 amino acids. The CDR3 loop is CASRPEFSTDTQYF. The CDR3 DNA sequence: TGTGCCAGTAGACCCGAATTTAGCACAGATACGCAGTATTTT.

The CDR3 protein is CASSQDPFRGEKLFF. For the CDR3, the DNA is TGCGCCAGCAGCCAAGATCCATTTAGGGGGGAAAAACTGTTTTTT. The chain has TRBV4-1 and TRBJ1-4, with a tentative D call TRBD1 (6 bases). V gave up 0 bases and J gave up 8 bases, with 13 bases separating them. The germline V gene encodes CDR1 MGHRA and CDR2 YSYEKL. This CDR3 is built from 15 residues.

This clone was seen once. This chain joins TRBV4-1 and TRBJ2-7; TRBD2 agrees at 8 bases. The CDR3 spans 14 residues. V gave up 6 bases and J gave up 8 bases; unmatched junction bases: 12. From germline, CDR1 is MGHRA and CDR2 YSYEKL. CDR3 coding DNA: TGCGCCAGCAGACCACTAGCGGAGGCTGGGAAGCAGTACTTC. It yields the protein CASRPLAEAGKQYF.

There are a few counts of this clone. The gene calls are TRBV11-2 and TRBJ2-3; no clear D. CDR3 size: 12 residues. The germline V gene has CDR1 SGHAT and CDR2 FQNNGV. The ends were cut back, 1 base at V and 8 bases at J, with 7 bases in the middle. CDR3 sequence reads: CASSLVDGTQYF. As DNA, the CDR3 is TGTGCCAGCAGCTTAGTGGATGGTACGCAGTATTTT. Together with reference TRBV11-2 and TRBJ2-3, the CDR3 gives the full variable domain: EAGVAQSPRYKIIEKRQSVAFWCNPISGHATLYWYQQILGQGPKLLIQFQNNGVVDDSQLPKDRFSAERLKGVDSTLKIQPAKLEDSAVYLCASSLVDGTQYFGPGTRLTVL.

V gene TRBV4-1 combines with J gene TRBJ2-5; the D gene is possibly TRBD2 (7 bases). Germline lookup yields CDR1 MGHRA and CDR2 YSYEKL. The ends were cut back, 1 base at V and 5 bases at J, with 14 bases in the middle. CDR3 size: 15 residues. CDR3 DNA sequence: TGCGCCAGCAGCCAAGTCGGGGGGACACCGGAGACCCAGTACTTC. Translated: CASSQVGGTPETQYF.

The chain joins TRBV7-9 to TRBJ2-7; no definite D call. The germline V and J ends were trimmed by 1 base and 7 bases, with 5 bases remaining between them. Per the germline V gene, CDR1 is SEHNR and CDR2 is FQNEAQ (reference sequence). The CDR3 totals 11 residues. CDR3 sequence: CASSLDWEQYF. The CDR3 nucleotides are TGTGCCAGCAGCTTAGATTGGGAGCAGTACTTC.

This clone has more than one count but fewer than ten. The chain employs TRBV27 and TRBJ2-2; no reliable D call. V was pared by 9 bases and J by 7 bases, with 9 bases between. From germline, CDR1 is MNHEY and CDR2 SMNVEV (reference sequence). There are 11 residues in the CDR3. The CDR3 here is CASHRGGELFF. CDR3 DNA sequence: TGTGCCAGTCACCGCGGCGGGGAGCTGTTTTTT.

This clone turned up a few times. The chain carries TRBV10-1 and TRBJ2-2; D unclear. V lost 3 bases, J lost 2 bases, and 4 bases lay in between. This CDR3 has 13 amino acids. CDR1 is WNHNN, CDR2 SYGVQD, per germline (reference sequence). The CDR3 region has the DNA TGCGCCAGCAGTGACTATAACACCGGGGAGCTGTTTTTT. Amino acids: CASSDYNTGELFF.

This chain uses TRBV14 with TRBJ2-7; no firm D call. CDR3 length: 14 residues. Germline CDR1 and CDR2: SGHDN and FVKESK. Trimming removed 5 bases at V and 3 bases at J, with 14 bases between. CDR3 DNA: TGTGCCAGCAGCTCAGGACGGATTTTCTACGAGCAGTACTTC. Amino acid sequence: CASSSGRIFYEQYF.

The chain is built from TRBV10-3 and TRBJ1-5; D remains ambiguous. CDR1 is ENHRY, CDR2 SYGVKD, per germline. The CDR3 runs 12 residues. V gave up 6 bases and J gave up 4 bases, with 7 bases separating them. CDR3 in amino acids: CAISPSNQPQHF. In DNA form, the CDR3 reads TGTGCCATCAGCCCGTCTAATCAGCCCCAGCATTTT.

V and J are TRBV9 and TRBJ2-2; tentatively, D is TRBD2 (5 bases). V was cut by 3 bases and J by 6 bases, with 9 bases left in between. The CDR3 sequence is 13 residues long. Germline V gene lookup returns CDR1 SGDLS and CDR2 YYNGEE. CDR3: CASSAGMAGELFF. DNA for the CDR3: TGTGCCAGCAGCGCCGGGATGGCCGGGGAGCTGTTTTTT.